This T cell receptor (beta chain) came from a study of T cell clones after liver transplantation. Study overall: In this trial, immunosuppression withdrawal was attempted within 2 years of liver transplant.

TCRdb's copy holds only in-frame clones and misses some; the assay was immunoSEQ multiplex PCR. The data show 40,000 to 55,000 clones, about 86% seen once. The J segment lost 10 bases and the V segment lost 4 bases, leaving 4 bases of the junction unmatched. The CDR3 extends over 12 amino acids. Germline V gene sequence: CDR1 SEHNR, CDR2 FQNEAQ (reference sequence). The sample holds a few counts of this clone. The sequenced sample was CD4+ T cells from blood, obtained 24 months after liver transplant. The rearrangement joins TRBV7-9 to TRBJ2-1; 7 bases are a match to TRBD1. This clonotype originated in a human patient who received a liver transplant. A share of the T cells may be of graft donor origin. CDR3 in DNA: TGTGCCAGCAGCTATGGACAGGTAGAGCAGTTCTTC. This translates into CASSYGQVEQFF.